This entry concerns a single T cell receptor beta chain. The antigen is not known. The data stem from a study of T-cell reconstitution after alpha-beta-depleted transplantation in children. Study-wide results and caveats: Newly produced T cells mostly provided counts and TCRbeta diversity after one year, as hyperexpanded clones declined. Reports say that about two months after transplant, the alpha-beta T cells came out of several hundred graft clones that had expanded. Day-60 TCRbeta diversity that was high in some patients was derived from surviving recipient T cells and thymic progenitors.

Germline CDR1 and CDR2: SNHLY and FYNNEI. After removal of 7 bases from V and 7 bases from J, the junction contained 10 bases not matched to a gene. The CDR3 spans 14 residues. Preparation of the TCRbeta library was carried out with unique molecular identifiers. TCRdb fed the PCR reads into MiXCR, producing one record per CDR3 protein. The table lists under 250,000 distinct CDR3 sequences, more than 20% of them singletons, with 4.8% in the top ten. This chain joins TRBV2 and TRBJ2-3, with TRBD2 matching 8 bases. Sequencing was performed on PBMCs, mostly from graft donor cells, taken 360 days after TCRalphabeta/CD19-depleted stem cell transplant. The source of this sequence is a female patient aged 2-9 years who had a stem cell transplant for congenital amegakaryocytic thrombocytopenia, so the T cells may come from the graft donor. The CDR3 protein is CASKEGLDIHTQYF. In DNA form, the CDR3 reads TGTGCCAGCAAGGAGGGACTAGATATTCATACGCAGTATTTT.